This TCR beta chain comes out of a study of a mutant IDH1 vaccine in newly diagnosed glioma. Study information: Visit V12 happened at week 35; visit V13 happened at week 47.

Overall study findings and caveats: Vaccine-induced immune responses occurred in approximately 93% of patients.

Trimming took off 5 bases at V and 7 bases at J, with 17 bases between the two ends. Germline V gene sequence: CDR1 MDHEN, CDR2 SYDVKM. The CDR3 contains 15 residues. As to time point: week 47, end of study. It was 300 ug of mutant IDH1 20-mer peptide that made up each vaccine dose, given with topical imiquimod. The table came from immunoSEQ multiplex PCR; TCRdb's copy has only in-frame clones and leaves some out. The data contain about 94,000 clones, roughly 89% of them singletons. This clone was observed a handful of times. The target antigen is unknown. Sequencing was performed on PBMCs, taken from a glioma patient whose treatment included an IDH1 peptide vaccine. V usage is TRBV28 and J usage is TRBJ1-4, with a tentative D call TRBD1 (5 bases). The clonotype comes from a woman between 45 and 60 years old with glioma. The CDR3 is CASSTPQAGSEKLFF. The CDR3 DNA reads TGTGCCAGCAGTACGCCCCAGGCAGGGAGTGAAAAACTGTTTTTT.